The clone carrying this TCR beta chain was detected ten times or more. The sample belongs to a study of early T cells in non-severe SARS-CoV-2 infection. Individually, cDNA molecules had unique molecular identifiers attached to them. TCRdb recomputed calls from the 5' RACE reads with MiXCR, one row per CDR3 protein. The sample holds tens of thousands of distinct CDR3 sequences, 14% seen once. This CDR3 contains 15 residues. CDR1 and CDR2 from the germline V gene are MNHEY and SVGAGI. V lost 0 bases, J lost 1 base, and 2 bases stayed unmatched. The origin of this receptor is an adult who was a healthcare worker with PCR-confirmed SARS-CoV-2 infection or an uninfected control (not recorded which). Sequencing was carried out using whole blood. This sequence joins TRBV6-5 and TRBJ2-7; 8 bases match TRBD1. CDR3: CASSYSWTGSYEQYF. As DNA, the CDR3 is TGTGCCAGCAGTTACTCCTGGACAGGGTCCTACGAGCAGTACTTC.